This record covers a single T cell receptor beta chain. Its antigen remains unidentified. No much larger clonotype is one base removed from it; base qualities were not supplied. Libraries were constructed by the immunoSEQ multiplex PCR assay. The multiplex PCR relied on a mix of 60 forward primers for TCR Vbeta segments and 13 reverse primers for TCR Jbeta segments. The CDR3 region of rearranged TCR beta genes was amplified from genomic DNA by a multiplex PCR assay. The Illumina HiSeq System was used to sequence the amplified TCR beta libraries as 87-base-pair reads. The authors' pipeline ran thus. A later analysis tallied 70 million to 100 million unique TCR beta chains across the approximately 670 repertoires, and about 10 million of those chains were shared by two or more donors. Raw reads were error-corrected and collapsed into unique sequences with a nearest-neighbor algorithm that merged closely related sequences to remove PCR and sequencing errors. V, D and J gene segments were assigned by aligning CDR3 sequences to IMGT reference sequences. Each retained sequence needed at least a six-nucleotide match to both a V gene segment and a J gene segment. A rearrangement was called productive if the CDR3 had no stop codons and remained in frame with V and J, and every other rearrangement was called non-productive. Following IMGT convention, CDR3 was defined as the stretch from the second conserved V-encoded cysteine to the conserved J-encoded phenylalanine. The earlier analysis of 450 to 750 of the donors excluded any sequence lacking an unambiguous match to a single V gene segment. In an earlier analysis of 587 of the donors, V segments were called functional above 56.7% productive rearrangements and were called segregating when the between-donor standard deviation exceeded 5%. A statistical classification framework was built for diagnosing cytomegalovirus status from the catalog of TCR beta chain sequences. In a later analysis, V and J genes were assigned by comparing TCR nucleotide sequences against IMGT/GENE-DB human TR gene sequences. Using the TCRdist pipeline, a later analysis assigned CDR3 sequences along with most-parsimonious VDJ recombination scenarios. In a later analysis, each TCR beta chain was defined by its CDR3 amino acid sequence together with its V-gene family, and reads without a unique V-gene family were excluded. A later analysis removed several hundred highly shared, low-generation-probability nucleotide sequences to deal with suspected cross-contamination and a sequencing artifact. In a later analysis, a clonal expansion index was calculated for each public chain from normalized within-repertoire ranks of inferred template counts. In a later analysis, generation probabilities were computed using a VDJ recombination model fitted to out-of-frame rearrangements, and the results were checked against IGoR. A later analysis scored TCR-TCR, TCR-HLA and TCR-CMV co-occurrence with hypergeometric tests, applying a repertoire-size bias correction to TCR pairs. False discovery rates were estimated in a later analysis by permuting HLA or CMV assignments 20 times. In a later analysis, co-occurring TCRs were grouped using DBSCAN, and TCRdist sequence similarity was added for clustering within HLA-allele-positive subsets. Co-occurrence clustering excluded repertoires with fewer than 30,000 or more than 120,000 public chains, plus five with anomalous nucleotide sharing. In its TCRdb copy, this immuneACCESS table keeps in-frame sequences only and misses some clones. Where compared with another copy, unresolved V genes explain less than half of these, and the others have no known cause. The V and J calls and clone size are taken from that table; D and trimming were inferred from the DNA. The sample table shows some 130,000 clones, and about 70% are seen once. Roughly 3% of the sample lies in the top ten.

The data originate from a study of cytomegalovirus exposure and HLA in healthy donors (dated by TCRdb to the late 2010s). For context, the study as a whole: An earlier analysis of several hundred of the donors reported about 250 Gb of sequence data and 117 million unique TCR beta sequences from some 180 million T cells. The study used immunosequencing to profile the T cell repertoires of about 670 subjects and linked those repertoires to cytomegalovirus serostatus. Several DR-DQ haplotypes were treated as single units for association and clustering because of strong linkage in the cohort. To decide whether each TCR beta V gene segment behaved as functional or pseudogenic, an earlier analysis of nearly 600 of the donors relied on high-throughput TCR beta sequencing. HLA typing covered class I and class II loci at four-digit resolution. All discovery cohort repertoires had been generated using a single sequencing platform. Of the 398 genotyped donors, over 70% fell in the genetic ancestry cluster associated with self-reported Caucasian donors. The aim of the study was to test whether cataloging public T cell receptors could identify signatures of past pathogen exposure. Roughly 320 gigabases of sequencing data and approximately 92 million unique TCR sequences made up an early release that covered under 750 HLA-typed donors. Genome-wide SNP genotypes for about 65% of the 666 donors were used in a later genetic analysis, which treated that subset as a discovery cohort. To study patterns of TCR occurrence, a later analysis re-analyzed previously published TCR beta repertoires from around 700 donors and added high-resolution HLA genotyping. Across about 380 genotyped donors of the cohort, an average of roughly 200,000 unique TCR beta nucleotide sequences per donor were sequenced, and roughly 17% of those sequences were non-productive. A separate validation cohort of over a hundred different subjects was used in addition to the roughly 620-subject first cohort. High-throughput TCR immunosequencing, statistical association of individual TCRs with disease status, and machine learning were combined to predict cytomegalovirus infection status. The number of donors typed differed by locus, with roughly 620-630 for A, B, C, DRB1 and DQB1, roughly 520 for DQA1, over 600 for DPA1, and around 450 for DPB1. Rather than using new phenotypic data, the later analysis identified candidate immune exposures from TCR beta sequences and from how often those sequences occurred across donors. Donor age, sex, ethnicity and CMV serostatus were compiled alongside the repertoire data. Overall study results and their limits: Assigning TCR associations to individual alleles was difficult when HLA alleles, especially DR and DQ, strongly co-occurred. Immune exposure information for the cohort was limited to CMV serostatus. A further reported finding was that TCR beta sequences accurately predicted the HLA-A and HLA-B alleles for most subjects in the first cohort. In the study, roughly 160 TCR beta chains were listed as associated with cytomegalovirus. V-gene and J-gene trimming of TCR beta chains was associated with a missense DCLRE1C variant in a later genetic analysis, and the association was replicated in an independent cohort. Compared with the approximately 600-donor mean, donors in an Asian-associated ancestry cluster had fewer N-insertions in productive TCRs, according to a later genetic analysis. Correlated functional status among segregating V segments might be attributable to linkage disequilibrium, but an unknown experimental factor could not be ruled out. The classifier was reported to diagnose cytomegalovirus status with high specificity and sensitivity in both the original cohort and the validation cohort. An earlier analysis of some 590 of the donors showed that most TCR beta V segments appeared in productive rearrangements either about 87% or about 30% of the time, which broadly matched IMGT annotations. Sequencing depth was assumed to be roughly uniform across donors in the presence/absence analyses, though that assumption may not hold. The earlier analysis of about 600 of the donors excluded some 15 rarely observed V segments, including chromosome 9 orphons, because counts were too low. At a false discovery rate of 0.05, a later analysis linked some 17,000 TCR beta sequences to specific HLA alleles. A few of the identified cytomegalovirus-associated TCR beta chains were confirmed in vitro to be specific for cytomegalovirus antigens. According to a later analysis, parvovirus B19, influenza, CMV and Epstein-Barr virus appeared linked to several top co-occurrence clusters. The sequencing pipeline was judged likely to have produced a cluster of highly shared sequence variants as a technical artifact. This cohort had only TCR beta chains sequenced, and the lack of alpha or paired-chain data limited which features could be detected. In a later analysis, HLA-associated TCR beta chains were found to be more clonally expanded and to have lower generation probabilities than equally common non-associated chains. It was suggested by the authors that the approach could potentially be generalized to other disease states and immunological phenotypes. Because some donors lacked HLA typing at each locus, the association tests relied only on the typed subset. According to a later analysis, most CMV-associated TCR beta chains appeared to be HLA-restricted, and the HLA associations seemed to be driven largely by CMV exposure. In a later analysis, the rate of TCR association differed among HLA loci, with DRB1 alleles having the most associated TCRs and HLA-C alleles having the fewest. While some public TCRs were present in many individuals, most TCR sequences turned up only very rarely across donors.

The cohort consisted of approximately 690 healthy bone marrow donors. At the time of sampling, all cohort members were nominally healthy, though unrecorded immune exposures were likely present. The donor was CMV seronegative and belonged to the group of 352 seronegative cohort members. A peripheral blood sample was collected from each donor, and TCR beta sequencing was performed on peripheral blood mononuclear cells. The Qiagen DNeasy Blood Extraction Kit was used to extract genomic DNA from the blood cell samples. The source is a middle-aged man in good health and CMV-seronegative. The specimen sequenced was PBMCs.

The DNA sequence reads TGTGCCAGCAGTTTCTCTGGCAGGGGAGATGGCTACACCTTC. Its product reads: CASSFSGRGDGYTF. The chain is made from TRBV27 and TRBJ1-2; TRBD1 is perhaps the D gene, given 6 matching bases. CDR1 and CDR2 are read off the germline V gene (reference sequence) as MNHEY and SMNVEV. The cysteine opens and the phenylalanine closes a CDR3 of 14 amino acids. Only the CDR3 part of the read is kept: 42 bases, read in frame from the first base. V is shortened by 3 bases, J by 6 bases, and the region joining them spans 14 bases.